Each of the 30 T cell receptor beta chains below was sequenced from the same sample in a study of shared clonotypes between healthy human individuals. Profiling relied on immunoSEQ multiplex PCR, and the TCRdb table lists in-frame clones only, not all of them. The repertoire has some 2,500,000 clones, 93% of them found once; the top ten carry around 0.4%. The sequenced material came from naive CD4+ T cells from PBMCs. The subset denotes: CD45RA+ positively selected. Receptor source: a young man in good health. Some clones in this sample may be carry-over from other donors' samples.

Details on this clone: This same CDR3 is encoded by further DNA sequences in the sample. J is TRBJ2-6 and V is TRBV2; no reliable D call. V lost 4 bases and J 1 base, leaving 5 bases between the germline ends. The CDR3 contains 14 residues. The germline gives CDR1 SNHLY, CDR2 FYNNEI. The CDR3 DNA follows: TGTGCCAGCAGTGGGAGTTCTGGGGCCAACGTCCTGACTTTC. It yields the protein CASSGSSGANVLTF.

In DNA form, the CDR3 reads TGTGCCAGTACCCTTATAGTCTGGGCGAACACCGGGGAGCTGTTTTTT. It encodes CASTLIVWANTGELFF. The rearrangement links TRBV19 to TRBJ2-2; no clear D gene. V was shortened by 7 bases and J by 0 bases, with 15 bases between the two germline ends. Germline assignment: CDR1 LNHDA and CDR2 SQIVND (reference sequence). CDR3 length: 16 amino acids.

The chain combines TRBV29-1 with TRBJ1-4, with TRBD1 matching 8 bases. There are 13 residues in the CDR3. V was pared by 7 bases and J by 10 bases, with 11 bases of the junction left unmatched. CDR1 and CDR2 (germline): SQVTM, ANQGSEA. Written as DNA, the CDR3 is TGCAGCGCCGCGACAGGGGTGGCCGGAAAACTGTTTTTT. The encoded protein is CSAATGVAGKLFF.

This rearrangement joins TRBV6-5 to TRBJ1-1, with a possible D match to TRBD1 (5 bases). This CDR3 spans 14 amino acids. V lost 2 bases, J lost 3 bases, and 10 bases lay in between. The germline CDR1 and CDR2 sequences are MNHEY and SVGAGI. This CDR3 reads CASSYQGGDTEAFF. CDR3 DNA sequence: TGTGCCAGCAGTTACCAGGGAGGGGACACTGAAGCTTTCTTT.

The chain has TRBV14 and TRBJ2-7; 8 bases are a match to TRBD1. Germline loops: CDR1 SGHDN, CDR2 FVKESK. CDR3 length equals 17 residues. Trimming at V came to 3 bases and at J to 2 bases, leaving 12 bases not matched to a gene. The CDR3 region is CASSHRGPGQATYEQYF. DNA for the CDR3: TGTGCCAGCAGCCACAGGGGTCCGGGACAGGCCACCTACGAGCAGTACTTC.

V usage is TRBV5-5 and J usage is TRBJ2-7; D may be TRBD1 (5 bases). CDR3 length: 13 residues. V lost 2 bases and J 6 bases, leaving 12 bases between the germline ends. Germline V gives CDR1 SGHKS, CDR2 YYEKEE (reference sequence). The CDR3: CASSFGASSEQYF. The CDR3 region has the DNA TGTGCCAGCAGCTTTGGGGCGAGTAGCGAGCAGTACTTC.

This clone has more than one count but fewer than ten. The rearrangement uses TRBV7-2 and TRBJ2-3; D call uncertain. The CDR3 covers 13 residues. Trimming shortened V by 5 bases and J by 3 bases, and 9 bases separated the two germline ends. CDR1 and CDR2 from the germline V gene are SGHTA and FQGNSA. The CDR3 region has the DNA TGTGCCAGCAGCCTCGGATGGACAGATACGCAGTATTTT. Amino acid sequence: CASSLGWTDTQYF.

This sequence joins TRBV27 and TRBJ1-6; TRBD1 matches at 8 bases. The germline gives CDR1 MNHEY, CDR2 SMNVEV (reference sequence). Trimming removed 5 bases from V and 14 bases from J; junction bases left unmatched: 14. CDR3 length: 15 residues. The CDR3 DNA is TGTGCCAGCAGTATGAAAACAGGGGGAGCAATAACCCTCCACTTT. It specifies CASSMKTGGAITLHF.

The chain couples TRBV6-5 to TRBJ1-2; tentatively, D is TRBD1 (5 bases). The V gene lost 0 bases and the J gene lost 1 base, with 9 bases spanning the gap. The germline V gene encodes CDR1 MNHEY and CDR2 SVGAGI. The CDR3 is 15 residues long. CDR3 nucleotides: TGTGCCAGCAGTTACTCTGGGGCGCATAACTATGGCTACACCTTC. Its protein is CASSYSGAHNYGYTF.

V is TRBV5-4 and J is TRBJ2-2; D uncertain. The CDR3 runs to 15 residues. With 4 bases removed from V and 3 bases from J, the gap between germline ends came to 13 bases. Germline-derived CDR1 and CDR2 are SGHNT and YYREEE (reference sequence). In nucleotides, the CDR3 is TGTGCCAGCAGCGCTCGGTCGGTCGACACCGGGGAGCTGTTTTTT. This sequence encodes CASSARSVDTGELFF.

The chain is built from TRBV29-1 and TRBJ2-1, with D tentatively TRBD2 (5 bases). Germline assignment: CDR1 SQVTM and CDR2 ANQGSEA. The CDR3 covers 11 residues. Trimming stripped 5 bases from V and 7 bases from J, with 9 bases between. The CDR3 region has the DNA TGCAGCGTTCTCTCGGGGAATGAGCAGTTCTTC. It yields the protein CSVLSGNEQFF.

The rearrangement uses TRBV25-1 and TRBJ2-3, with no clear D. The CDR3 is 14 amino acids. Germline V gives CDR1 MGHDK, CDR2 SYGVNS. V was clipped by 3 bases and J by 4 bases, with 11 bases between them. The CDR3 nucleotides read TGTGCCAGCAGTGATCGAAGGGCCCCAGATACGCAGTATTTT. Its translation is CASSDRRAPDTQYF.

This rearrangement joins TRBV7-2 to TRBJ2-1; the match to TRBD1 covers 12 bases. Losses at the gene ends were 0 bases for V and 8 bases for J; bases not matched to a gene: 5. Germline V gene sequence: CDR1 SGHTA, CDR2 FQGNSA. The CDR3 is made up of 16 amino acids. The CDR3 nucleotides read TGTGCCAGCAGCTTAGCTCCGGGACAGGGGGCCTATGAGCAGTTCTTC. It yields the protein CASSLAPGQGAYEQFF.

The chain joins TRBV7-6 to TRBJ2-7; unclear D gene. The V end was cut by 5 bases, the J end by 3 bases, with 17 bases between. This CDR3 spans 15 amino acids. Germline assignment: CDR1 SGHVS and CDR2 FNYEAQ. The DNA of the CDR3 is TGTGCCAGCAGCGCCGGAATAGTTCGAAGCTACGAGCAGTACTTC. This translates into CASSAGIVRSYEQYF.

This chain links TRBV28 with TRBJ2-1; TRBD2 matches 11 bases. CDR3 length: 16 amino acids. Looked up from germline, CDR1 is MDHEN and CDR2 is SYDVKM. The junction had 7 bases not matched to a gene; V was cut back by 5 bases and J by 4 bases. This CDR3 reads CASSEGTSGQYNEQFF. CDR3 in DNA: TGTGCCAGCAGTGAAGGGACTAGCGGACAATACAATGAGCAGTTCTTC.

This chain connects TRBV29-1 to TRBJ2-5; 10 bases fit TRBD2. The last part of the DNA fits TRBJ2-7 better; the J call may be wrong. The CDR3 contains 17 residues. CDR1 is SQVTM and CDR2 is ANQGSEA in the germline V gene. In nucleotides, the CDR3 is TGCAGCGTTGGAGGGGCAGCGGGAGGGCCTCGGTTCTACGAGCAGTACTTC. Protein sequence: CSVGGAAGGPRFYEQYF.

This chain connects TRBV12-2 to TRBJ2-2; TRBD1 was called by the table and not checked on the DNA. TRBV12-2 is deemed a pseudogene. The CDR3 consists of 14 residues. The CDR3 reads CASRPDRAAGELFF. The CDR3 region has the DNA TGTGCAAGTCGCCCAGACAGGGCCGCCGGGGAGCTGTTTTTT.

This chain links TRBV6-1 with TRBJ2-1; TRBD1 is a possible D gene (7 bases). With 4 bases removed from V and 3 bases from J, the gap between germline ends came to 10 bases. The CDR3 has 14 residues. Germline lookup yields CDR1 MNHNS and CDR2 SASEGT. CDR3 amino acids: CASSGQGGYNEQFF. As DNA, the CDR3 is TGTGCCAGCAGTGGTCAGGGGGGCTACAATGAGCAGTTCTTC.

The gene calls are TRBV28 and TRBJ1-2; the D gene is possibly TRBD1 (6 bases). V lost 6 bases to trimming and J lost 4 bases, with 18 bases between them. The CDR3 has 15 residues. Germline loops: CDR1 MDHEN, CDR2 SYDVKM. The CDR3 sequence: CASRNGQPGGYGYTF. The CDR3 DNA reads TGTGCCAGCAGGAACGGACAGCCTGGTGGCTATGGCTACACCTTC.

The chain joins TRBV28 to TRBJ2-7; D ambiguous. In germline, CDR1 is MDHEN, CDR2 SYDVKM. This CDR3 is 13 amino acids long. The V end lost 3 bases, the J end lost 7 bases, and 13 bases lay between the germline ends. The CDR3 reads CASSLNRVLEQYF. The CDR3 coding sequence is TGTGCCAGCAGTTTGAACCGGGTCCTGGAGCAGTACTTC.

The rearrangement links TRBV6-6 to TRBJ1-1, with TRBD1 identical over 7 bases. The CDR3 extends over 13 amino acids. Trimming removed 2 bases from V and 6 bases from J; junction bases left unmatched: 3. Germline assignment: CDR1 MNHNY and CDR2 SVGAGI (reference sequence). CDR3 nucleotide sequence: TGTGCCAGCAGTTACCAGGGGGACCCTGAAGCTTTCTTT. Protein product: CASSYQGDPEAFF.

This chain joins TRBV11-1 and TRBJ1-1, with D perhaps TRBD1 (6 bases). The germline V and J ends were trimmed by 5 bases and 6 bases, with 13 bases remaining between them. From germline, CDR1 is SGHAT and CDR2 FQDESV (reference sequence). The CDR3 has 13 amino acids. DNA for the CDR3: TGTGCCAGCAGCCCAGACAGGATCCCTGAAGCTTTCTTT. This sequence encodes CASSPDRIPEAFF.

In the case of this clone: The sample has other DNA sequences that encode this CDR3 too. CDR3 nucleotide sequence: TGTGCCAGCAGTTTGCAGAGCTCCTACGAGCAGTACTTC. Translated, it gives CASSLQSSYEQYF. The chain is built from TRBV28 and TRBJ2-7, with D unresolved. V shed 3 bases and J shed 0 bases, with 6 bases lying between them. The CDR3 has 13 amino acids. Germline values: CDR1 MDHEN, CDR2 SYDVKM. Filled out from reference TRBV28 and TRBJ2-7, the complete variable domain reads DVKVTQSSRYLVKRTGEKVFLECVQDMDHENMFWYRQDPGLGLRLIYFSYDVKMKEKGDIPEGYSVSREKKERFSLILESASTNQTSMYLCASSLQSSYEQYFGPGTRLTVT.

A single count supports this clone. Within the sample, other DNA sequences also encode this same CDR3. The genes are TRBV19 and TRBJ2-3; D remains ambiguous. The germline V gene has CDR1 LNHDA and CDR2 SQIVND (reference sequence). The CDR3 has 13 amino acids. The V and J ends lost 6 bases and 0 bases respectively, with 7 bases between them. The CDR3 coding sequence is TGTGCCAGTAGAGCCACTAGCACAGATACGCAGTATTTT. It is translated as CASRATSTDTQYF.

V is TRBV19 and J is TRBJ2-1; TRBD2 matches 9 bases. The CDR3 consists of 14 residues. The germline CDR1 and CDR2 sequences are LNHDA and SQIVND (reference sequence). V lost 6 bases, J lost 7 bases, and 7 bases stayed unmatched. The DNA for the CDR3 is TGTGCCAGTAGGGGTAGCGGGAGCTGGAATGAGCAGTTCTTC. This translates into CASRGSGSWNEQFF.

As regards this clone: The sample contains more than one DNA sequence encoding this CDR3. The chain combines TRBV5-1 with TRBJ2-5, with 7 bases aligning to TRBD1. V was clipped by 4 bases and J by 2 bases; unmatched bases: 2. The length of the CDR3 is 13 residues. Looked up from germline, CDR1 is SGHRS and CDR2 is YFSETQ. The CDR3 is CASSRGQQETQYF. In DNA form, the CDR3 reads TGCGCCAGCAGCAGGGGACAGCAAGAGACCCAGTACTTC.

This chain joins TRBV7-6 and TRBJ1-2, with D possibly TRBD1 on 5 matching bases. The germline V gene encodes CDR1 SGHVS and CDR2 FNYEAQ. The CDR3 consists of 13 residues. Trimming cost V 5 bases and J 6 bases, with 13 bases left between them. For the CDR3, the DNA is TGTGCCAGCAGCCCAGGAGGGGCCGATGGCTACACCTTC. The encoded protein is CASSPGGADGYTF.

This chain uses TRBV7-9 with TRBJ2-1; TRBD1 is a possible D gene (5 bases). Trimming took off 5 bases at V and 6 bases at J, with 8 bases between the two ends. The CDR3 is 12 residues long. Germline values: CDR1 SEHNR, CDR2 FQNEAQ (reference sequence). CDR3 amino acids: CASSAGSNEQFF. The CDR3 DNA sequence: TGTGCCAGCAGCGCAGGGTCCAATGAGCAGTTCTTC.

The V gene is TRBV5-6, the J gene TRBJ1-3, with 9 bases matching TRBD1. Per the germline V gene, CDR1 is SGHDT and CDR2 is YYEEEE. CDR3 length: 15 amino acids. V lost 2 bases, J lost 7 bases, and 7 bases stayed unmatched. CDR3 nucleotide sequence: TGTGCCAGCAGCTTAACAGGGGGCCTTGAGAACACCATATATTTT. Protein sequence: CASSLTGGLENTIYF.

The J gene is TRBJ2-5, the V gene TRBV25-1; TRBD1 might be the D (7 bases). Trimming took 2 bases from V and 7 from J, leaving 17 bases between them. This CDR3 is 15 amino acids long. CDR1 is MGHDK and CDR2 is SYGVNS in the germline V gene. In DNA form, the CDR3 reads TGTGCCAGCAGTGAAATCCAGGGGGGCAGGGGGACCCAGTACTTC. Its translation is CASSEIQGGRGTQYF.